One T cell receptor beta chain is described in this entry. This entry belongs to a study of blood T cell repertoires in COVID-19. The protocol was immunoSEQ multiplex PCR, while the TCRdb copy is restricted to in-frame clones and leaves out a portion. The sample records some 250,000 clones, around 90% being singletons. V gave up 6 bases and J gave up 2 bases; unmatched junction bases: 10. Germline loops: CDR1 LNHDA, CDR2 SQIVND (reference sequence). CDR3 length: 16 amino acids. The TCR was taken from a human donor in a cohort exposed to, infected with or recovered from COVID-19 (not recorded which). The donor label of this sample is uncertain. The chain joins TRBV19 to TRBJ1-5; TRBD1 agrees at 7 bases. Sequenced input: PBMCs or T cells enriched from blood (not recorded which). The CDR3 loop is CASRGQPDVGNQPQHF. The CDR3 DNA is TGTGCCAGTAGGGGACAGCCCGATGTAGGCAATCAGCCCCAGCATTTT. Combining the CDR3 with reference TRBV19 and TRBJ1-5 gives the whole variable domain DGGITQSPKYLFRKEGQNVTLSCEQNLNHDAMYWYRQDPGQGLRLIYYSQIVNDFQKGDIAEGYSVSREKKESFPLTVTSAQKNPTAFYLCASRGQPDVGNQPQHFGDGTRLSIL.